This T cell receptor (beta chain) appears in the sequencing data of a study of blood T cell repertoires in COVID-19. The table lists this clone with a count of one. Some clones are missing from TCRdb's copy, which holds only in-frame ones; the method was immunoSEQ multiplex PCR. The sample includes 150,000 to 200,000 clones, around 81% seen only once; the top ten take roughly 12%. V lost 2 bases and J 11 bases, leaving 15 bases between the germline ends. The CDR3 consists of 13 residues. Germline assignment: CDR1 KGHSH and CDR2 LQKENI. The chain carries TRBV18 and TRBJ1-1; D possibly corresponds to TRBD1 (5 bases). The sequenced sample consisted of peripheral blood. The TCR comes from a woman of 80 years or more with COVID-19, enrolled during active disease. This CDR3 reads CASSPDRKLSAFF. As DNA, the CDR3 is TGTGCCAGCTCACCAGACAGAAAATTATCGGCTTTCTTT.